This T cell receptor (beta chain) was captured in a study of technical replicates of blood from a handful of donors. Here immunoSEQ multiplex PCR was the method, and the copy in TCRdb shows in-frame clones only, minus some. Here the sample spans nearly 95,000 clones, less than 96% being singletons. This receptor was taken from a human donor in good health. Sequenced input: T cells isolated from PBMCs.

The CDR3 loop is CASSQDRDYEQYF. In DNA form, the CDR3 reads TGTGCCAGCAGCCAAGATCGGGACTACGAGCAGTACTTC. The chain uses TRBV4-2 and TRBJ2-7; maybe TRBD2 (5 bases). The V end lost 0 bases, the J end lost 3 bases, and 6 bases lay between the germline ends. Germline V gives CDR1 LGHNA, CDR2 YNFKEQ. The CDR3 contains 13 residues.